This T cell receptor (beta chain) was observed in a study of T cells in Graves' hyperthyroidism and ophthalmopathy. This clonotype was detected a few times. The TCR beta CDR3 regions underwent amplification using RNA transcripts as the source. Initially, a first-round RT-PCR of the TCR CDR3 employed the HTBI primer set. TCRdb re-called the multiplex PCR reads through MiXCR, storing one row per CDR3 protein. Of fewer than 650,000 distinct CDR3 sequences listed, roughly 14% are singletons. Germline lookup yields CDR1 SEHNR and CDR2 FQNEAQ (reference sequence). CDR3 length: 15 residues. V was trimmed by 1 base and J by 6 bases, leaving 13 bases between them.

The sequencing sample was made of blood. This TCR came from a young woman with Graves' hyperthyroidism that later progressed to Graves' ophthalmopathy. The chain uses TRBV7-9 and TRBJ1-5; TRBD1 might be the D (6 bases). CDR3 DNA sequence: TGTGCCAGCAGCTTAGGCCCCGGGGGCGGTCAGCCCCAGCATTTT. Translated, it gives CASSLGPGGGQPQHF.